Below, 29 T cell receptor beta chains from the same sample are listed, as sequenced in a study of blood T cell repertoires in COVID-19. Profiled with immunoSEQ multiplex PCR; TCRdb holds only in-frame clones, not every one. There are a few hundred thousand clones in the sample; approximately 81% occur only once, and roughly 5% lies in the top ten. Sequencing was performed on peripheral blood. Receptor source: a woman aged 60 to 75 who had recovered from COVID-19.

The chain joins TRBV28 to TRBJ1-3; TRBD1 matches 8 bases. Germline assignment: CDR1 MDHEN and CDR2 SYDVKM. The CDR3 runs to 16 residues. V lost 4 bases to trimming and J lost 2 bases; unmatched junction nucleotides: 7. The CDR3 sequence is CASSSPGTGTGNTIYF. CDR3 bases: TGTGCCAGCAGTTCCCCCGGGACAGGTACTGGAAACACCATATATTTT.

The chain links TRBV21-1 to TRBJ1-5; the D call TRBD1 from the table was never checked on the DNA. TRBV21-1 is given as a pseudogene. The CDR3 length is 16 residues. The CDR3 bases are TGTGCCAGCAGCAAAGCGTCAGGGGATAGCAATCAGCCCCAGCATTTT. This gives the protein CASSKASGDSNQPQHF.

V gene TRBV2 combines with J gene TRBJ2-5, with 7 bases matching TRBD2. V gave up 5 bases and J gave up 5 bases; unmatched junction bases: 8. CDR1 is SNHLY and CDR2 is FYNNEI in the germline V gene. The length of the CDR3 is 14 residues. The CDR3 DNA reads TGTGCCAGCAGTCCTGGGCGGGGGTTGGAGACCCAGTACTTC. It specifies CASSPGRGLETQYF. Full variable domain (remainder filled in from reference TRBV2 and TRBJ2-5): EPEVTQTPSHQVTQMGQEVILRCVPISNHLYFYWYRQILGQKVEFLVSFYNNEISEKSEIFDDQFSVERPDGSNFTLKIRSTKLEDSAMYFCASSPGRGLETQYFGPGTRLLVL.

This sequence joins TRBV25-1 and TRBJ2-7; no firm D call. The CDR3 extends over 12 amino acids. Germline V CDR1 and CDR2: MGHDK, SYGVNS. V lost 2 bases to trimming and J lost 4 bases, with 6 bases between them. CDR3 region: CASSETFYEQYF. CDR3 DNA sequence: TGTGCCAGCAGTGAAACTTTTTACGAGCAGTACTTC.

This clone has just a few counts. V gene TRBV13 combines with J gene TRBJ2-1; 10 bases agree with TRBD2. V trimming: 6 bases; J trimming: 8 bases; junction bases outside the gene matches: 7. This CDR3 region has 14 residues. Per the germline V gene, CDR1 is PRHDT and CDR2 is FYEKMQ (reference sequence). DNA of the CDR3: TGTGCCAGCAGGCTTAGCGGGGGGTCTTATGAGCAGTTCTTC. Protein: CASRLSGGSYEQFF. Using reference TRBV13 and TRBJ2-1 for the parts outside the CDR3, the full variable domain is AAGVIQSPRHLIKEKRETATLKCYPIPRHDTVYWYQQGPGQDPQFLISFYEKMQSDKGSIPDRFSAQQFSDYHSELNMSSLELGDSALYFCASRLSGGSYEQFFGPGTRLTVL.

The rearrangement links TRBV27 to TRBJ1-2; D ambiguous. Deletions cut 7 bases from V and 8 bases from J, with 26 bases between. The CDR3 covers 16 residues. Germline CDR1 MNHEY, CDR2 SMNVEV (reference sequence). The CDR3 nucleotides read TGTGCCAGCACCCCGACATTTCTCCCCACCGCACGGGGCTACACCTTC. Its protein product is CASTPTFLPTARGYTF.

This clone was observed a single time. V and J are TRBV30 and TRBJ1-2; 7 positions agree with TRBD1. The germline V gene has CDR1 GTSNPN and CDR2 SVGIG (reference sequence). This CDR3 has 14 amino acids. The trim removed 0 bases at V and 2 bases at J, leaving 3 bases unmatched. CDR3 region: CAWSVQGRNYGYTF. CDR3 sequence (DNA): TGTGCCTGGAGTGTACAGGGGAGGAACTATGGCTACACCTTC.

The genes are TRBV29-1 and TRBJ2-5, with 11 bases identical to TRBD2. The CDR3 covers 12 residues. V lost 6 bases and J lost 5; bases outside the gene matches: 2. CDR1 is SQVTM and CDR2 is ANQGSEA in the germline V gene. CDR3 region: CSVASGGETQYF. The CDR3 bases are TGCAGCGTCGCTAGCGGGGGGGAGACCCAGTACTTC.

The CDR3 coding sequence is TGTGCCTGGAGTGTAGGGCCGGGGGTCTATGGCTACACCTTC. Its protein product is CAWSVGPGVYGYTF. The V gene is TRBV30, the J gene TRBJ1-2; TRBD1 is a possible D gene (5 bases). The length of the CDR3 is 14 residues. CDR1 is GTSNPN and CDR2 is SVGIG in the germline V gene (reference sequence). V dropped 0 bases and J dropped 4 bases, with 12 bases sitting between them.

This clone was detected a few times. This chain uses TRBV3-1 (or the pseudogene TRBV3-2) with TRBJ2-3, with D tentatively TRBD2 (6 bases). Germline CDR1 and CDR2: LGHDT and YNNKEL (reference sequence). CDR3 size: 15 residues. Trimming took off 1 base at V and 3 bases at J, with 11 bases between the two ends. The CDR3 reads CASSQAGGDTDTQYF. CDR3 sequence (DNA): TGTGCCAGCAGCCAAGCAGGAGGGGATACAGATACGCAGTATTTT.

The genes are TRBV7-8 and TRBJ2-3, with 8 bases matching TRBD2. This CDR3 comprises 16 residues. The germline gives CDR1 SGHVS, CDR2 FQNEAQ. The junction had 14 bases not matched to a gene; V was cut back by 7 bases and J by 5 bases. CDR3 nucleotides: TGTGCCAGCACCCGGGGGAGCGGGGGCCGGGGAGATACGCAGTATTTT. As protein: CASTRGSGGRGDTQYF. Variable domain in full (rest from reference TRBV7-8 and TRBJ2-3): GAGVSQSPRYKVAKRGQDVALRCDPISGHVSLFWYQQALGQGPEFLTYFQNEAQLDKSGLPSDRFFAERPEGSVSTLKIQRTQQEDSAVYLCASTRGSGGRGDTQYFGPGTRLTVL.

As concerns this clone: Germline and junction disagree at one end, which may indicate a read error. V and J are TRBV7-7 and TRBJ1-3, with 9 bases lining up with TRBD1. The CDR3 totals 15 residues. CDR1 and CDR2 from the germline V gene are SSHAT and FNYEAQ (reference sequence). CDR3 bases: TGTGCTAGCAGCACCGGGACAGGGCCCGGAAACACCATATATTTT. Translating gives CASSTGTGPGNTIYF.

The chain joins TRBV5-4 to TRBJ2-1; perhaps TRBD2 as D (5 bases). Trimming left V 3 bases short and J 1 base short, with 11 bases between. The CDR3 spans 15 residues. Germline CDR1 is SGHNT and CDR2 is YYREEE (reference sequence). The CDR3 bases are TGTGCCAGCAGCTCCTCTAGCTTATCCTACAATGAGCAGTTCTTC. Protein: CASSSSSLSYNEQFF.

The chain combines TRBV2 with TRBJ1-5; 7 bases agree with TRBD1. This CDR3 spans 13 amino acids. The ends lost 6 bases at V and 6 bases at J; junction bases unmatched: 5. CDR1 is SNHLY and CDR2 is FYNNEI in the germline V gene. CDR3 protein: CASRIQGSQPQHF. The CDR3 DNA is TGTGCCAGCAGGATACAGGGGAGTCAGCCCCAGCATTTT. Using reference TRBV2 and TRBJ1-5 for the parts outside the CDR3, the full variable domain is EPEVTQTPSHQVTQMGQEVILRCVPISNHLYFYWYRQILGQKVEFLVSFYNNEISEKSEIFDDQFSVERPDGSNFTLKIRSTKLEDSAMYFCASRIQGSQPQHFGDGTRLSIL.

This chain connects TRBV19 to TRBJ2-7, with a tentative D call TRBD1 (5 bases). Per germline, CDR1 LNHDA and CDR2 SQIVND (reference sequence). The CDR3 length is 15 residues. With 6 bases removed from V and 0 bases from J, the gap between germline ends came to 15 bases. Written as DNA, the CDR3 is TGTGCCAGTAGGAAAACGGCGGACACCTCCTACGAGCAGTACTTC. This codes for CASRKTADTSYEQYF.

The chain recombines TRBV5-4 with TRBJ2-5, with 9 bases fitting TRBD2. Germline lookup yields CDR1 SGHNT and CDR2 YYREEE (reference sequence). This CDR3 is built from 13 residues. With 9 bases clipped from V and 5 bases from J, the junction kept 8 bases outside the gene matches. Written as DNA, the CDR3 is TGTGCCACGAGCGGGGGGCCCGGGGAGACCCAGTACTTC. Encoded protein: CATSGGPGETQYF.

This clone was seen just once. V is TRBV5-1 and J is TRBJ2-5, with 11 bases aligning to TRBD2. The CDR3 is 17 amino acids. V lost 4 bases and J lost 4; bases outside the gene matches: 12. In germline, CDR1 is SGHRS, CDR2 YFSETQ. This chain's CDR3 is CASSDGSGGAPGETQYF. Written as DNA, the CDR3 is TGCGCCAGCAGCGATGGTAGCGGGGGGGCGCCCGGAGAGACCCAGTACTTC.

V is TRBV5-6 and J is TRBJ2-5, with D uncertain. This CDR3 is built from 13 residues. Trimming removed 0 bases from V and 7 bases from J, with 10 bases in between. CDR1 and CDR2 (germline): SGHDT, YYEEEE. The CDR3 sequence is CASSLDPTGTQYF. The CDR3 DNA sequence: TGTGCCAGCAGCTTGGACCCGACGGGGACCCAGTACTTC.

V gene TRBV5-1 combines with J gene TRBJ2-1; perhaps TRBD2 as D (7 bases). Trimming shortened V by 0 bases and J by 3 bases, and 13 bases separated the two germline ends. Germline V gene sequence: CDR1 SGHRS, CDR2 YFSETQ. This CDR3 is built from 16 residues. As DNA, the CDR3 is TGCGCCAGCAGCTTGGCTGGGGGGGCCGTCTACAATGAGCAGTTCTTC. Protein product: CASSLAGGAVYNEQFF.

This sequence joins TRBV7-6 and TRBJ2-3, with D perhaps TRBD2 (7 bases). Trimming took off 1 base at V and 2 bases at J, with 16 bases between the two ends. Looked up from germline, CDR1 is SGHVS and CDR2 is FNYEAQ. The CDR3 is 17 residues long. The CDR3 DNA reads TGTGCCAGCAGCTTAGGACGGCTGGGGGGGCACACAGATACGCAGTATTTT. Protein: CASSLGRLGGHTDTQYF.

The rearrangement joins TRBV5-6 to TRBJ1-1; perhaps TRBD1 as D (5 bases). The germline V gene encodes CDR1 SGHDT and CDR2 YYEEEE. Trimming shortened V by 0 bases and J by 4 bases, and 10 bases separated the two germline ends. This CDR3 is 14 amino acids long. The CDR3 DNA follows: TGTGCCAGCAGCTTGGTAACTGGGGCCACTGAAGCTTTCTTT. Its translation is CASSLVTGATEAFF.

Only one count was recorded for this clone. This CDR3 is CASSQDIGTGGYGYTF. In DNA, the CDR3 is TGTGCCAGCAGCCAAGATATCGGGACGGGGGGCTATGGCTACACCTTC. V is TRBV3-1 (or the pseudogene TRBV3-2) and J is TRBJ1-2, with a possible D match to TRBD1 (5 bases). CDR3 length equals 16 residues. Germline V lookup: CDR1 LGHDT, CDR2 YNNKEL (reference sequence). Trimming shortened V by 0 bases and J by 4 bases, and 15 bases separated the two germline ends.

Here the CDR3 DNA reads TGTGCCAGCAGCCCCAGCCCCTACAGGGGAAATACCTACGAGCAGTACTTC. Its translation is CASSPSPYRGNTYEQYF. V is TRBV7-2 and J is TRBJ2-7; TRBD1 aligns across 7 bases. The germline CDR1 and CDR2 sequences are SGHTA and FQGNSA. The CDR3 consists of 17 residues. With V trimmed by 5 bases and J by 2 bases, 15 bases remained unmatched.

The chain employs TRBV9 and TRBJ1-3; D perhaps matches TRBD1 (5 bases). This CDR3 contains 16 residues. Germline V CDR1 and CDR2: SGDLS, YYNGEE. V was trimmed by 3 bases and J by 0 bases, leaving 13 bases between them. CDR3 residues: CASSAPDTLSGNTIYF. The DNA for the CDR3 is TGTGCCAGCAGCGCCCCGGACACGCTCTCTGGAAACACCATATATTTT.

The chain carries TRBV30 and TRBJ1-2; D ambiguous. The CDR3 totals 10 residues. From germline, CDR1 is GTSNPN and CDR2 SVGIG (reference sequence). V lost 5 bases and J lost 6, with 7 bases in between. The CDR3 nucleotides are TGTGCCTGGTCCAGTAATGGCTACACCTTC. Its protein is CAWSSNGYTF.

In DNA, the CDR3 is TGTGCCAGCAGCTTGGTCCTCACTGAAGCTTTCTTT. Translation gives CASSLVLTEAFF. V and J are TRBV5-6 and TRBJ1-1; D remains ambiguous. The CDR3 totals 12 residues. Germline lookup yields CDR1 SGHDT and CDR2 YYEEEE. With 0 bases removed from V and 4 bases from J, the gap between germline ends came to 4 bases. The whole variable domain, filled in from reference TRBV5-6 and TRBJ1-1, reads DAGVTQSPTHLIKTRGQQVTLRCSPKSGHDTVSWYQQALGQGPQFIFQYYEEEERQRGNFPDRFSGHQFPNYSSELNVNALLLGDSALYLCASSLVLTEAFFGQGTRLTVV.

CDR3 nucleotide sequence: TGTGCCAGCAGCCAAGAAGGCCCCCGGACAGGGGGCTATGTTCAGCCCCAGCATTTT. As protein: CASSQEGPRTGGYVQPQHF. This chain links TRBV4-2 with TRBJ1-5; 11 nucleotides line up with TRBD1. The germline gives CDR1 LGHNA, CDR2 YNFKEQ. The CDR3 contains 19 residues. J lost 6 bases, V lost 0 bases, and 13 bases had no gene match.

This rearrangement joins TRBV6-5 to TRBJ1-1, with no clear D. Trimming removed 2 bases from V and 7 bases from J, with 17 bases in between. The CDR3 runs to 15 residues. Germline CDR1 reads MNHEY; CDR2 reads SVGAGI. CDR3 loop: CASSYPERSYSEAFF. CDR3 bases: TGTGCCAGCAGTTACCCGGAGAGGTCGTATAGTGAAGCTTTCTTT.

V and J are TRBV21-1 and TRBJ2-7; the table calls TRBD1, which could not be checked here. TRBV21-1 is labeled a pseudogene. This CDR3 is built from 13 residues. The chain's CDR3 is CASSKQGSYEQYF. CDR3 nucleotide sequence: TGTGCCAGCAGCAAGCAGGGCTCCTACGAGCAGTACTTC.